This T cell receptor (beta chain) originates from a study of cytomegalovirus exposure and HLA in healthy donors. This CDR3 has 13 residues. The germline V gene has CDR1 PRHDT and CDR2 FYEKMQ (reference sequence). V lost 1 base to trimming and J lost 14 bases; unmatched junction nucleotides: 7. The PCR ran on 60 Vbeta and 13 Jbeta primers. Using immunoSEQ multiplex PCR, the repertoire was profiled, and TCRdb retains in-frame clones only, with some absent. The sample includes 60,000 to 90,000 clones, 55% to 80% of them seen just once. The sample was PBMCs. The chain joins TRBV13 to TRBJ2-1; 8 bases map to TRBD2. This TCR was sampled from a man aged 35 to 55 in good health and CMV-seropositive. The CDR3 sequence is CASSLEGGGLEFF. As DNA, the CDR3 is TGTGCCAGCAGCTTAGAGGGCGGGGGGCTGGAGTTCTTC.